This T cell receptor beta chain came from a study of T cell changes during pregnancy in multiple sclerosis. Libraries were prepared by immunoSEQ multiplex PCR; TCRdb keeps only in-frame clonotypes and omits some of them. This table holds 69,000 or so clones, over 75% found once. Germline CDR1 and CDR2: SEHNR and FQNEAQ (reference sequence). V gave up 5 bases and J gave up 5 bases, with 18 bases separating them. This CDR3 is 15 amino acids long. The TCR sequence derives from a female donor in good health, enrolled as a control in a pregnancy study. This specimen consisted of CD4+ T cells from peripheral blood mononuclear cells, obtained in the third trimester of pregnancy. The V and J genes are TRBV7-9 and TRBJ1-1, with D perhaps TRBD1 (5 bases). The CDR3 spells CASSPPQGVGTEAFF. CDR3 coding DNA: TGTGCCAGCAGCCCCCCGCAGGGTGTAGGAACTGAAGCTTTCTTT.